This T cell receptor beta chain is from a study of PD-L1 blockade in urothelial cancer. Across the study: The number of prior chemotherapy regimens per patient was 0 to 3. Median T cell yield from blood was about 150,000.

The CDR3 has 16 amino acids. CDR1 is SGHTA, CDR2 FQGNSA, per germline. With 1 base removed from V and 4 bases from J, the gap between germline ends came to 15 bases. Libraries were prepared by immunoSEQ multiplex PCR; TCRdb keeps only in-frame clonotypes and omits some of them. The sample contains approximately 100,000 clones, around 82% of which appear only once. The receptor comes from a man aged 45-65 years with urothelial cancer. The rearrangement links TRBV7-2 to TRBJ2-3; D is perhaps TRBD2 (5 bases). The input for sequencing was PBMCs, taken around atezolizumab (anti-PD-L1) treatment. The CDR3 region has the DNA TGTGCCAGCAGCTTAGGTCCTAGGAGGCCCGCAGATACGCAGTATTTT. This codes for CASSLGPRRPADTQYF.